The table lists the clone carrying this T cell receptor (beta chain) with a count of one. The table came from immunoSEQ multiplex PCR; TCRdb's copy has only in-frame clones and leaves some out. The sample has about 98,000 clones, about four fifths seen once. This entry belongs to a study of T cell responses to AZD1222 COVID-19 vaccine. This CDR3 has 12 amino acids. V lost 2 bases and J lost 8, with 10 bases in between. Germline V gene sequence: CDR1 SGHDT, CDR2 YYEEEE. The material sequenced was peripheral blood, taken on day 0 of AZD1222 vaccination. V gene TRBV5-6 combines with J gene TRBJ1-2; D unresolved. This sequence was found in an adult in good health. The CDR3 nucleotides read TGTGCCAGCAGCTTCTCCCGGAAAGGCTACACCTTC. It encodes CASSFSRKGYTF.